This T cell receptor beta chain was observed in a study of cytomegalovirus exposure and HLA in healthy donors. On the study more broadly: HLA-typed donors were the source of about 85 million unique TCRs held in an early data release. Regarding the study as a whole: A list of approximately 150 TCR beta chains associated with cytomegalovirus was given.

Deletions cut 1 base from V and 2 bases from J, with 14 bases between. Germline CDR1 reads SGHDN; CDR2 reads FVKESK. The CDR3 sequence is 16 residues long. A remark on this clone: The antigen remains unidentified.

PCR amplification relied on 60 Vbeta primers (plus 13 Jbeta primers). Clones were sequenced by immunoSEQ multiplex PCR, and TCRdb holds only the in-frame ones, with some missing. The sample carries some 120,000 clones, about 80% recorded once. The origin of this receptor is a man aged 25-45 years in good health and CMV-seropositive. The chain joins TRBV14 to TRBJ2-5; possible D gene TRBD2, 6 bases. Sample: PBMCs. The CDR3 loop reads CASSQGWPDYQETQYF. CDR3 bases: TGTGCCAGCAGCCAAGGGTGGCCGGACTATCAAGAGACCCAGTACTTC.